This entry lists 25 T cell receptor beta chains sequenced from one sample in a study of identifying expanded T cells in peripheral blood. The data were produced by immunoSEQ multiplex PCR, yet TCRdb's version contains in-frame clones alone and is incomplete. The repertoire holds about 85,000 clones, with approximately 91% as singletons. The sequenced material came from blood. The source of these receptors is a person aged 18 to 69 in good health.

The chain carries TRBV27 and TRBJ2-2, with D uncertain. V shed 6 bases and J shed 2 bases, with 13 bases lying between them. Germline V CDR1 and CDR2: MNHEY, SMNVEV (reference sequence). This CDR3 region has 15 residues. In nucleotides, the CDR3 is TGTGCCAGCAGGGACGGGCAGATAAACACCGGGGAGCTGTTTTTT. It is translated as CASRDGQINTGELFF.

The chain carries TRBV5-1 and TRBJ2-1; no firm D call. Germline V gene data show CDR1 as SGHRS and CDR2 as YFSETQ. This CDR3 spans 15 amino acids. V lost 0 bases and J lost 7, with 14 bases in between. Here the CDR3 reads CASSLVPGVGNEQFF. The CDR3 DNA follows: TGCGCCAGCAGCTTGGTCCCTGGGGTTGGGAATGAGCAGTTCTTC.

V usage is TRBV4-1 and J usage is TRBJ2-1; TRBD1 aligns across 9 bases. V dropped 3 bases and J dropped 4; count of bases not matched to a gene: 4. The CDR3 consists of 15 residues. In germline, CDR1 is MGHRA, CDR2 YSYEKL. The DNA for the CDR3 is TGCGCCAGCAGCCAGGGGACAGGGAGGTACAATGAGCAGTTCTTC. It specifies CASSQGTGRYNEQFF.

This clone was detected only a few times. The gene calls are TRBV2 and TRBJ2-7; D might be TRBD1 or TRBD2, each matching 5 bases. Trimming cost V 4 bases and J 6 bases, with 10 bases left between them. The CDR3 covers 12 residues. Per germline, CDR1 SNHLY and CDR2 FYNNEI. CDR3 protein: CASSGGFSEQYF. CDR3 DNA sequence: TGTGCCAGCAGTGGGGGGTTTAGCGAGCAGTACTTC.

The chain recombines TRBV19 with TRBJ2-5; 9 positions match TRBD1. CDR1 is LNHDA and CDR2 is SQIVND in the germline V gene (reference sequence). The length of the CDR3 is 15 residues. Trimming took 6 bases from V and 2 from J; bases not matched to a gene: 7. DNA for the CDR3: TGTGCCAGTAGCAACTACAGGGGGCCTCAAGAGACCCAGTACTTC. Protein product: CASSNYRGPQETQYF.

The chain is built from TRBV18 and TRBJ1-2; 8 nucleotides line up with TRBD1. CDR1 and CDR2 from the germline V gene are KGHSH and LQKENI. This CDR3 has 13 amino acids. Trimming took 3 bases from V and 8 from J; bases not matched to a gene: 5. This CDR3 is CASSPRQGNGYTF. As DNA, the CDR3 is TGTGCCAGCTCACCCCGACAGGGGAACGGCTACACCTTC.

The chain links TRBV11-2 to TRBJ1-2; D is undetermined. This CDR3 region has 13 residues. The germline CDR1 and CDR2 sequences are SGHAT and FQNNGV. V was pared by 5 bases and J by 3 bases, with 10 bases between. CDR3 DNA sequence: TGTGCCAGCAGCCCTTCCACGGACTATGGCTACACCTTC. Amino acids: CASSPSTDYGYTF.

The chain couples TRBV5-6 to TRBJ1-2, with D perhaps TRBD1 (5 bases). Trimming pared 5 bases from V and 4 bases from J, leaving 9 bases between. The CDR3 is 12 amino acids. Per the germline V gene, CDR1 is SGHDT and CDR2 is YYEEEE. For the CDR3, the DNA is TGTGCCAGCAGTCGGGACGTCTATGGCTACACCTTC. Translated, it gives CASSRDVYGYTF.

This rearrangement joins TRBV27 to TRBJ2-1; 12 positions match TRBD2. The CDR3 loop spans 14 amino acids. The V gene end was trimmed by 7 bases and the J gene end by 6 bases; junction bases not matched to a gene: 4. CDR1 and CDR2 (germline): MNHEY, SMNVEV (reference sequence). The CDR3 is CASKLAGGINEQFF. The CDR3 DNA reads as TGTGCCAGCAAACTAGCGGGAGGAATCAATGAGCAGTTCTTC.

The chain links TRBV19 to TRBJ2-2; 7 bases are shared with TRBD2. Germline assignment: CDR1 LNHDA and CDR2 SQIVND (reference sequence). Trimming took 2 bases from V and 3 from J; bases not matched to a gene: 6. This CDR3 is 16 amino acids long. The CDR3, as DNA: TGTGCCAGTAGTATATTGCGGGAGTACTACACCGGGGAGCTGTTTTTT. Protein: CASSILREYYTGELFF.

A note on this clone: The same CDR3 can be traced to other DNA sequences in this sample. The chain is built from TRBV2 and TRBJ2-3, with 10 bases that match TRBD2. This CDR3 contains 14 residues. Germline values: CDR1 SNHLY, CDR2 FYNNEI. Trimming removed 6 bases from V and 1 base from J; junction bases left unmatched: 1. The CDR3 region is CASRLAGGTDTQYF. The DNA for the CDR3 is TGTGCCAGCAGGCTAGCGGGGGGCACAGATACGCAGTATTTT.

This chain uses TRBV5-4 with TRBJ2-7; TRBD2 aligns across 7 bases. The junction had 12 bases not matched to a gene; V was cut back by 2 bases and J by 7 bases. CDR1 and CDR2 from the germline V gene are SGHNT and YYREEE (reference sequence). The CDR3 runs to 15 residues. The CDR3 region is CASSLPGTKMWEQYF. The CDR3 DNA is TGTGCCAGCAGCTTACCCGGGACTAAGATGTGGGAGCAGTACTTC. Combining the CDR3 with reference TRBV5-4 and TRBJ2-7 gives the whole variable domain ETGVTQSPTHLIKTRGQQVTLRCSSQSGHNTVSWYQQALGQGPQFIFQYYREEENGRGNFPPRFSGLQFPNYSSELNVNALELDDSALYLCASSLPGTKMWEQYFGPGTRLTVT.

The V gene is TRBV4-1, the J gene TRBJ1-2, with a weak D call TRBD1 (5 bases). The germline V gene encodes CDR1 MGHRA and CDR2 YSYEKL. V was trimmed by 0 bases and J by 8 bases, leaving 16 bases between them. The CDR3 spans 15 residues. This chain's CDR3 is CASSQDDSRGGGYTF. CDR3 nucleotide sequence: TGCGCCAGCAGCCAAGATGATTCGAGGGGAGGGGGCTACACCTTC.

This sequence joins TRBV7-8 and TRBJ2-7; D possibly corresponds to TRBD1 (8 bases). With 6 bases removed from V and 5 bases from J, the gap between germline ends came to 20 bases. This CDR3 region has 15 residues. Germline V gene data show CDR1 as SGHVS and CDR2 as FQNEAQ. The DNA for the CDR3 is TGTGCCAGCAGTTTGGGGAGGGGCAGGGGGCACGAGCAGTACTTC. This translates into CASSLGRGRGHEQYF.

The CDR3 spells CASSLGVGKGYEQYF. Here the CDR3 DNA reads TGTGCCAGCAGCTTAGGGGTGGGAAAGGGTTACGAGCAGTACTTC. This chain joins TRBV7-2 and TRBJ2-7; the D is unclear. Germline V lookup: CDR1 SGHTA, CDR2 FQGNSA. Trimming pared 1 base from V and 4 bases from J, leaving 14 bases between. CDR3 length equals 15 residues.

The chain is built from TRBV5-1 and TRBJ1-3; TRBD1 agrees at 7 bases. The V gene end was trimmed by 3 bases and the J gene end by 2 bases; junction bases not matched to a gene: 2. Looked up from germline, CDR1 is SGHRS and CDR2 is YFSETQ. The CDR3 covers 14 residues. The CDR3 region has the DNA TGCGCCAGCAGCTCCCAGGGGGCTGGAAACACCATATATTTT. Translating gives CASSSQGAGNTIYF.

The V call is TRBV20-1, the J call TRBJ2-7; D uncertain. This CDR3 is 11 amino acids long. V was trimmed by 4 bases and J by 6 bases, leaving 10 bases between them. Germline assignment: CDR1 DFQATT and CDR2 SNEGSKA (reference sequence). CDR3 nucleotides: TGCAGTGCTACCCTCTGGGGCGAGCAGTACTTC. It is translated as CSATLWGEQYF.

This sequence joins TRBV4-2 and TRBJ2-1, with D maybe TRBD2 (5 bases). Trimming left V 0 bases short and J 3 bases short, with 9 bases between. CDR1 is LGHNA and CDR2 is YNFKEQ in the germline V gene. The CDR3 covers 15 residues. The CDR3 DNA follows: TGTGCCAGCAGCCAAGATCACGGGGACTACAATGAGCAGTTCTTC. Its protein product is CASSQDHGDYNEQFF.

About this clone itself: This specimen includes other DNA sequences encoding the same CDR3. The chain is built from TRBV7-9 and TRBJ2-3; D call uncertain. CDR3 length: 11 residues. V lost 2 bases to trimming and J lost 3 bases, with 0 bases between them. Germline CDR1 and CDR2: SEHNR and FQNEAQ (reference sequence). The CDR3 loop reads CASSLTDTQYF. In DNA, the CDR3 is TGTGCCAGCAGCTTAACAGATACGCAGTATTTT.

The V gene is TRBV2, the J gene TRBJ1-4; no definite D call. CDR1 and CDR2 from the germline V gene are SNHLY and FYNNEI. The germline V and J ends were trimmed by 4 bases and 0 bases, with 9 bases remaining between them. This CDR3 region has 15 residues. The CDR3 here is CASSGRAATNEKLFF. Written as DNA, the CDR3 is TGTGCCAGCAGTGGGAGGGCCGCAACTAATGAAAAACTGTTTTTT.

The chain links TRBV2 to TRBJ1-6, with D unresolved. The CDR3 contains 13 residues. CDR1 and CDR2 (germline): SNHLY, FYNNEI. Deletions cut 11 bases from V and 6 bases from J, with 14 bases between. The CDR3 nucleotides read TGTGCCGGACGGCAAGTTGGTAATTCACCCCTCCACTTT. This codes for CAGRQVGNSPLHF.

There are a few counts of this clone. The V and J genes are TRBV4-1 and TRBJ1-5; D is uncertain. The CDR3 sequence is 13 residues long. Looked up from germline, CDR1 is MGHRA and CDR2 is YSYEKL. V was shortened by 4 bases and J by 1 base, with 5 bases between the two germline ends. CDR3 sequence (DNA): TGCGCCAGCAGCCCCACAAGCAATCAGCCCCAGCATTTT. As protein: CASSPTSNQPQHF.

V and J are TRBV29-1 and TRBJ2-5, with TRBD1 identical over 7 bases. The V segment lost 1 base and the J segment 4 bases; nucleotides outside the gene matches: 3. CDR1 is SQVTM, CDR2 ANQGSEA, per germline. There are 13 residues in the CDR3. The CDR3 bases are TGCAGCGTTGAAGTAAACAGGGGAGAGACCCAGTACTTC. Translating it yields CSVEVNRGETQYF.

The chain employs TRBV7-3 and TRBJ2-1; 11 nucleotides align to TRBD2. J was trimmed by 3 bases and V by 4 bases; bases with no gene match: 5. Per germline, CDR1 SGHTA and CDR2 FQGTGA. The CDR3 is 16 residues long. CDR3 bases: TGTGCCAGCAGCTCAGGTGGGACTAGCGGCTACAATGAGCAGTTCTTC. Translating gives CASSSGGTSGYNEQFF.

In nucleotides, the CDR3 is TGTGCCAGCAGCGTAGGGCTAGCGGGGGGAATGAACACCGGGGAGCTGTTTTTT. Translating gives CASSVGLAGGMNTGELFF. The chain is built from TRBV9 and TRBJ2-2, with 11 positions matching TRBD2. Germline V gene data show CDR1 as SGDLS and CDR2 as YYNGEE. J was trimmed by 1 base and V by 0 bases; bases with no gene match: 5. This CDR3 contains 18 residues. The complete variable domain, with remaining parts taken from reference TRBV9 and TRBJ2-2, reads DSGVTQTPKHLITATGQRVTLRCSPRSGDLSVYWYQQSLDQGLQFLIQYYNGEERAKGNILERFSAQQFPDLHSELNLSSLELGDSALYFCASSVGLAGGMNTGELFFGEGSRLTVL.